Below, 25 T cell receptor beta chains from the same sample are listed, as sequenced in a study of vaccination effects on CD4 cells after COVID-19. Before sequencing, viral peptide pools were used by the ViraFEST assay to expand antigen-specific CD4+ T cells. After about 10 days in culture, the CD4+ T cells were isolated. Participants were given two doses of BNT162b2 or mRNA-1273 vaccine. TCRdb keeps only in-frame clones here, not all; method: immunoSEQ multiplex PCR. The sample consists of 25,000 to 30,000 clones, more than 65% of them appearing once. These receptors are not linked to any known antigen. The sequences come from CD4+ T cells from PBMCs cultured with HCoV-NL63 spike peptides, collected after COVID-19 vaccination. Receptors were obtained from a human donor who received a COVID-19 vaccine.

This chain uses TRBV24-1 with TRBJ1-1; D is perhaps TRBD1 (5 bases). Between the trimmed V and J ends, which lost 4 bases and 0 bases, there was a span of 14 bases. The CDR3 runs 16 residues. Germline-derived CDR1 and CDR2 are KGHDR and SFDVKD. The CDR3 is CATSECGGRMNTEAFF. CDR3 in DNA: TGTGCCACCAGTGAGTGCGGGGGTCGGATGAACACTGAAGCTTTCTTT.

The chain employs TRBV9 and TRBJ2-7; D possibly corresponds to TRBD2 (6 bases). Germline assignment: CDR1 SGDLS and CDR2 YYNGEE. The CDR3 loop spans 15 amino acids. V lost 4 bases to trimming and J lost 3 bases, with 17 bases between them. The CDR3 region has the DNA TGTGCCAGCAGCAACCGGGACTCGTCGCTCTACGAGCAGTACTTC. It is translated as CASSNRDSSLYEQYF.

CDR3 in amino acids: CASSSIDEQYF. CDR3 sequence (DNA): TGTGCCAGCAGTTCTATAGACGAGCAGTACTTC. The chain couples TRBV12-3 or TRBV12-4 to TRBJ2-7, with D hard to call. The CDR3 loop spans 11 amino acids. V lost 4 bases and J 5 bases, leaving 6 bases between the germline ends.

This clone has just a few counts. The V call is TRBV15, the J call TRBJ2-2; 9 bases agree with TRBD1. The CDR3 is 16 residues long. The germline V gene encodes CDR1 LNHNV and CDR2 YYDKDF (reference sequence). The ends lost 3 bases at V and 4 bases at J; junction bases unmatched: 6. The chain's CDR3 is CATSSPDRGITGELFF. The DNA of the CDR3 is TGTGCCACCAGCAGCCCGGACAGGGGCATCACCGGGGAGCTGTTTTTT.

The chain couples TRBV7-2 to TRBJ2-5, with 7 bases lining up with TRBD2. Trimming removed 1 base from V and 3 bases from J; junction bases left unmatched: 5. Germline values: CDR1 SGHTA, CDR2 FQGNSA. The length of the CDR3 is 15 residues. As DNA, the CDR3 is TGTGCCAGCAGCTTAGTGGCTAGCGGAGAAGAGACCCAGTACTTC. This sequence encodes CASSLVASGEETQYF.

The chain joins TRBV25-1 to TRBJ2-7, with 8 bases that match TRBD1. The CDR3 runs 13 residues. The ends lost 4 bases at V and 5 bases at J; junction bases unmatched: 4. Germline V lookup: CDR1 MGHDK, CDR2 SYGVNS. For the CDR3, the DNA is TGTGCCAGCAGTGGCCCGGGACAGGACGAGCAGTACTTC. Translation gives CASSGPGQDEQYF.

In this sample, this clone turned up once. The chain links TRBV5-4 to TRBJ2-7; 9 nucleotides match TRBD2. Germline CDR1 reads SGHNT; CDR2 reads YYREEE (reference sequence). CDR3 length equals 15 residues. V dropped 0 bases and J dropped 6; count of bases not matched to a gene: 7. This CDR3 is CASSLVAGGPREQYF. DNA for the CDR3: TGTGCCAGCAGCTTGGTCGCGGGAGGGCCCCGCGAGCAGTACTTC.

The chain carries TRBV5-1 and TRBJ2-3; D uncertain. The V end lost 1 base, the J end lost 6 bases, and 12 bases lay between the germline ends. CDR3 length equals 14 residues. The germline V gene encodes CDR1 SGHRS and CDR2 YFSETQ. CDR3 nucleotides: TGCGCCAGCAGCTTGTTTTCTCTGGGGGATACGCAGTATTTT. Its protein is CASSLFSLGDTQYF.

In its sample, this clone was seen a few times. The gene calls are TRBV6-1 and TRBJ2-6, with 9 bases fitting TRBD2. CDR3 size: 18 residues. Per the germline V gene, CDR1 is MNHNS and CDR2 is SASEGT. With V trimmed by 3 bases and J by 2 bases, 8 bases remained unmatched. The CDR3 DNA follows: TGTGCCAGCAGTGACCGGGGACTAGCCACCCCTGGGGCCAACGTCCTGACTTTC. Encoded protein: CASSDRGLATPGANVLTF.

The gene calls are TRBV7-9 and TRBJ1-1; D possibly corresponds to TRBD1 (6 bases). CDR3 length equals 14 residues. The V end lost 5 bases, the J end lost 4 bases, and 14 bases lay between the germline ends. Germline V lookup: CDR1 SEHNR, CDR2 FQNEAQ (reference sequence). The CDR3 sequence: CASSLRQATTEAFF. The DNA of the CDR3 is TGTGCCAGCAGCCTGAGACAGGCCACCACTGAAGCTTTCTTT.

The CDR3 is CASSDSWTGGSEQFF. The CDR3 nucleotides read TGTGCCAGCAGTGACTCGTGGACAGGGGGCAGTGAGCAGTTCTTC. This chain links TRBV6-4 with TRBJ2-1; 11 nucleotides line up with TRBD1. The junction had 4 bases not matched to a gene; V was cut back by 0 bases and J by 9 bases. The CDR3 contains 15 residues. Germline values: CDR1 MRHNA, CDR2 SNTAGT.

This clone appeared a few times. This chain joins TRBV27 and TRBJ1-5, with a possible D match to TRBD1 (5 bases). The CDR3 has 17 residues. The germline gives CDR1 MNHEY, CDR2 SMNVEV (reference sequence). Trimming removed 8 bases at V and 5 bases at J, with 25 bases between. The CDR3 sequence is CASRPWSLQDRYQPQHF. CDR3 bases: TGTGCCAGCCGTCCCTGGAGCCTCCAAGACAGATATCAGCCCCAGCATTTT.

The rearrangement joins TRBV29-1 to TRBJ1-5; D may be TRBD1 (6 bases). The V and J ends lost 7 bases and 3 bases respectively, with 16 bases between them. The V gene's germline CDR1 is SQVTM and CDR2 ANQGSEA. The CDR3 is made up of 14 amino acids. The CDR3 loop reads CSAATGTLNQPQHF. CDR3 bases: TGCAGCGCAGCTACAGGGACCCTCAATCAGCCCCAGCATTTT.

The V and J genes are TRBV18 and TRBJ2-3; D is possibly TRBD1 (6 bases). V was pared by 3 bases and J by 9 bases, with 16 bases between. Germline V gene sequence: CDR1 KGHSH, CDR2 LQKENI. CDR3 length: 14 amino acids. CDR3 in DNA: TGTGCCAGCTCACCGTTACCGGACACAGGGACGCAGTATTTT. This gives the protein CASSPLPDTGTQYF.

V gene TRBV2 combines with J gene TRBJ2-2; a possible D gene is TRBD1 (6 bases). From germline, CDR1 is SNHLY and CDR2 FYNNEI. Trimming stripped 9 bases from V and 4 bases from J, with 9 bases between. This CDR3 region has 12 residues. CDR3 region: CASQGSTGELFF. The DNA of the CDR3 is TGTGCCAGTCAGGGGTCCACCGGGGAGCTGTTTTTT.

In this sample, this clone turned up a few times. V usage is TRBV4-2 and J usage is TRBJ1-6; tentatively, D is TRBD1 (6 bases). V lost 0 bases, J lost 6 bases, and 12 bases lay in between. This CDR3 comprises 16 residues. CDR1 is LGHNA, CDR2 YNFKEQ, per germline. The CDR3 DNA reads as TGTGCCAGCAGCCAAGATCCGTCAGGGGTTAATTCACCCCTCCACTTT. Amino acids: CASSQDPSGVNSPLHF.

The J gene is TRBJ1-4, the V gene TRBV3-1 (or the pseudogene TRBV3-2); no reliable D call. From germline, CDR1 is LGHDT and CDR2 YNNKEL (reference sequence). The CDR3 totals 13 residues. V lost 4 bases and J 13 bases, leaving 16 bases between the germline ends. The CDR3 protein is CASSPTTTAGLFF. CDR3 in DNA: TGTGCCAGCAGCCCGACAACAACGGCGGGACTGTTTTTT.

The chain is built from TRBV2 and TRBJ2-5, with D perhaps matching TRBD1 (6 bases). Germline CDR1 and CDR2: SNHLY and FYNNEI. This CDR3 has 15 residues. V shed 4 bases and J shed 2 bases, with 14 bases lying between them. The CDR3 DNA reads as TGTGCCAGCAGTGGACGACAGGACCTACAAGAGACCCAGTACTTC. Translation gives CASSGRQDLQETQYF.

This chain connects TRBV21-1 to TRBJ1-4; the table names TRBD1, a call not compared with the DNA. TRBV21-1 is a known pseudogene. CDR3 length: 11 amino acids. The CDR3: CASSQLTALFF. The CDR3, as DNA: TGTGCCAGCAGCCAACTGACAGCACTGTTTTTT.

This chain connects TRBV5-1 to TRBJ2-7, with D perhaps matching TRBD1 (5 bases). The CDR3 spans 16 residues. With 4 bases removed from V and 0 bases from J, the gap between germline ends came to 17 bases. Germline CDR1 is SGHRS and CDR2 is YFSETQ. The CDR3 protein is CASSPRTREGSYEQYF. CDR3 coding DNA: TGCGCCAGCAGCCCCAGAACCAGGGAAGGCTCCTACGAGCAGTACTTC.

This sequence joins TRBV19 and TRBJ2-7; TRBD2 agrees at 16 bases. The CDR3 totals 16 residues. With 8 bases clipped from V and 3 bases from J, the junction kept 7 bases outside the gene matches. The germline gives CDR1 LNHDA, CDR2 SQIVND (reference sequence). CDR3 protein: CASSGTSGRAVYEQYF. The DNA for the CDR3 is TGTGCCAGTTCCGGGACTAGCGGGAGGGCGGTCTACGAGCAGTACTTC.

The chain employs TRBV5-4 and TRBJ2-5, with D possibly being TRBD2 (5 bases). Germline CDR1 is SGHNT and CDR2 is YYREEE (reference sequence). Deletions cut 2 bases from V and 3 bases from J, with 11 bases between. This CDR3 has 14 residues. The CDR3 region is CASSFEAREETQYF. The CDR3 nucleotides are TGTGCCAGCAGCTTCGAGGCGAGGGAAGAGACCCAGTACTTC.

The V call is TRBV7-9, the J call TRBJ1-1; D remains unclear. The V end was cut by 8 bases, the J end by 3 bases, with 1 base between. The CDR3 sequence is 9 residues long. Germline assignment: CDR1 SEHNR and CDR2 FQNEAQ (reference sequence). CDR3 region: CASDTEAFF. In nucleotides, the CDR3 is TGTGCCAGCGACACTGAAGCTTTCTTT.

This chain links TRBV2 with TRBJ1-1; a possible D gene is TRBD1 (5 bases). This CDR3 region has 12 residues. Trimming removed 0 bases at V and 8 bases at J, with 7 bases between. Germline V gene data show CDR1 as SNHLY and CDR2 as FYNNEI. The CDR3 DNA is TGTGCCAGCAGTGAAGCAGGGGCAGAAGCTTTCTTT. This encodes CASSEAGAEAFF.

In this sample, this clone turned up once. The V call is TRBV18, the J call TRBJ2-5; D gene ambiguous. Trimming shortened V by 3 bases and J by 4 bases, and 18 bases separated the two germline ends. Looked up from germline, CDR1 is KGHSH and CDR2 is LQKENI. The CDR3 sequence is 16 residues long. CDR3 nucleotide sequence: TGTGCCAGCTCACCGTCAGCCGGGCCCACGGGAGAGACCCAGTACTTC. Translated, it gives CASSPSAGPTGETQYF.